Sequencing of this TCR beta chain was carried out in a study of T cells in localized non-small cell lung cancer. Measured with immunoSEQ multiplex PCR; TCRdb has only the in-frame clones, and not every one. The sample records tens of thousands of clones, 80% to 90% being singletons. The study, taken as a whole, reports: Longer overall survival was linked to higher blood T cell density.

On this clone itself: Its specificity is unknown.

Germline loops: CDR1 SGDLS, CDR2 YYNGEE. Trimming removed 4 bases from V and 5 bases from J; junction bases left unmatched: 4. The CDR3 length is 15 residues. V is TRBV9 and J is TRBJ2-1; 12 bases align to TRBD2. The sequence came from a man aged 35-69 years with stage I squamous cell lung carcinoma. The sequences come from peripheral blood, collected before any cancer treatment. The CDR3 here is CASSLTSGGHNEQFF. In DNA, the CDR3 is TGTGCCAGCAGCTTGACTAGCGGGGGTCACAATGAGCAGTTCTTC.